One sample yielded the 24 T cell receptor beta chains listed below, sequenced in a study of cytomegalovirus exposure and HLA in healthy donors. 13 Jbeta primers and 60 Vbeta primers were used for the PCR. The protocol was immunoSEQ multiplex PCR, while the TCRdb copy is restricted to in-frame clones and leaves out a portion. The sample lists approximately 290,000 clones; under 90% were seen once. Specimen: PBMCs. The source of these receptors is a girl aged 2-9 years in good health and CMV-seronegative.

This clone showed up just a few times. The chain recombines TRBV29-1 with TRBJ1-1, with D maybe TRBD1 (5 bases). Trimming removed 3 bases from V and 7 bases from J, with 15 bases in between. Germline CDR1 and CDR2: SQVTM and ANQGSEA. The CDR3 runs 13 residues. The CDR3 sequence is CSVDTTEYNEAFF. CDR3 DNA sequence: TGCAGCGTTGATACGACAGAGTATAATGAAGCTTTCTTT. The variable domain in full, with the rest retrieved from reference TRBV29-1 and TRBJ1-1, is SAVISQKPSRDICQRGTSLTIQCQVDSQVTMMFWYRQQPGQSLTLIATANQGSEATYESGFVIDKFPISRPNLTFSTLTVSNMSPEDSSIYLCSVDTTEYNEAFFGQGTRLTVV.

This clone was detected once. The chain employs TRBV7-7 and TRBJ2-2; D is unresolved. V lost 1 base to trimming and J lost 6 bases, with 9 bases between them. The CDR3 contains 14 residues. CDR1 and CDR2 from the germline V gene are SSHAT and FNYEAQ (reference sequence). The CDR3 sequence: CASSLGGQSGELFF. DNA of the CDR3: TGTGCCAGCAGCTTAGGTGGGCAATCCGGGGAGCTGTTTTTT.

V is TRBV11-2 and J is TRBJ2-7; maybe TRBD2 (5 bases). The length of the CDR3 is 13 residues. V was cut by 5 bases and J by 7 bases, with 15 bases left in between. Germline V CDR1 and CDR2: SGHAT, FQNNGV. CDR3 nucleotide sequence: TGTGCCAGCAGCAACCAACCACGAGGGGAGCAGTACTTC. It translates to CASSNQPRGEQYF.

CDR3 loop: CASSQGTGLLTEAFF. As DNA, the CDR3 is TGCGCCAGCAGCCAAGGAACGGGACTGTTGACTGAAGCTTTCTTT. This rearrangement joins TRBV4-1 to TRBJ1-1; D is possibly TRBD1 (5 bases). The CDR3 runs 15 residues. Trimming stripped 1 base from V and 5 bases from J, with 14 bases between. Germline V lookup: CDR1 MGHRA, CDR2 YSYEKL.

This chain connects TRBV7-8 to TRBJ2-5, with D possibly TRBD1 on 6 matching bases. The CDR3 is 15 amino acids. Trimming removed 0 bases at V and 5 bases at J, with 13 bases between. Germline V gene lookup returns CDR1 SGHVS and CDR2 FQNEAQ. CDR3 residues: CASSLADSTLETQYF. For the CDR3, the DNA is TGTGCCAGCAGCTTAGCGGACAGTACCTTGGAGACCCAGTACTTC. The full variable domain, with the rest looked up from reference TRBV7-8 and TRBJ2-5, is GAGVSQSPRYKVAKRGQDVALRCDPISGHVSLFWYQQALGQGPEFLTYFQNEAQLDKSGLPSDRFFAERPEGSVSTLKIQRTQQEDSAVYLCASSLADSTLETQYFGPGTRLLVL.

The gene calls are TRBV5-1 and TRBJ1-4; 9 positions agree with TRBD1. CDR1 SGHRS and CDR2 YFSETQ come from the germline V gene. This CDR3 is built from 15 residues. V was clipped by 0 bases and J by 7 bases; unmatched bases: 4. CDR3 sequence: CASSLGGQGTEKLFF. DNA of the CDR3: TGCGCCAGCAGCTTGGGGGGACAGGGAACTGAAAAACTGTTTTTT.

The count of this clone is one. This sequence joins TRBV7-9 and TRBJ2-5; 10 nucleotides match TRBD2. This CDR3 is built from 15 residues. Trimming removed 6 bases from V and 5 bases from J; junction bases left unmatched: 9. Per germline, CDR1 SEHNR and CDR2 FQNEAQ (reference sequence). CDR3 in amino acids: CASSSGTSEVETQYF. CDR3 DNA sequence: TGTGCCAGCAGTTCCGGGACTAGCGAGGTGGAGACCCAGTACTTC.

This clone was detected only once. The gene calls are TRBV7-3 and TRBJ2-3; 8 nucleotides agree with TRBD2. This CDR3 spans 15 amino acids. Germline V gives CDR1 SGHTA, CDR2 FQGTGA. The ends lost 5 bases at V and 2 bases at J; junction bases unmatched: 6. The CDR3 coding sequence is TGTGCCAGCAGCACCCGGGGGGGGTTCACAGATACGCAGTATTTT. Translation: CASSTRGGFTDTQYF.

For this clone: The sample has other DNA sequences that encode this CDR3 too. The chain couples TRBV4-2 to TRBJ2-3, with 10 bases identical to TRBD2. The V gene end was trimmed by 0 bases and the J gene end by 1 base; junction bases not matched to a gene: 1. The CDR3 consists of 16 residues. CDR1 and CDR2 (germline): LGHNA, YNFKEQ. CDR3 amino acids: CASSQDLAGGTDTQYF. The CDR3 DNA is TGTGCCAGCAGCCAAGATCTAGCGGGAGGCACAGATACGCAGTATTTT.

In DNA, the CDR3 is TGTGCCTGGAGTCAAACAGGGGGCTACACTGAAGCTTTCTTT. Protein: CAWSQTGGYTEAFF. V gene TRBV30 combines with J gene TRBJ1-1, with 9 bases aligning to TRBD1. V shed 2 bases, J shed 3 bases, and the junction held 4 bases outside the gene matches. Germline loops: CDR1 GTSNPN, CDR2 SVGIG (reference sequence). This CDR3 is built from 14 residues.

This clone has just a few counts. The CDR3 sequence: CASSVAFSNSPLHF. CDR3 sequence (DNA): TGTGCCAGCAGCGTAGCTTTCAGTAATTCACCCCTCCACTTT. V usage is TRBV9 and J usage is TRBJ1-6; D uncertain. From germline, CDR1 is SGDLS and CDR2 YYNGEE. CDR3 size: 14 residues. V was clipped by 0 bases and J by 6 bases, with 7 bases between them.

The chain couples TRBV6-5 to TRBJ2-5; D remains unclear. With 6 bases removed from V and 4 bases from J, the gap between germline ends came to 12 bases. The CDR3 sequence is 13 residues long. Per the germline V gene, CDR1 is MNHEY and CDR2 is SVGAGI. For the CDR3, the DNA is TGTGCCAGCAGAAACCCGATCAGAGAGACCCAGTACTTC. Amino acid sequence: CASRNPIRETQYF.

The gene calls are TRBV4-1 and TRBJ1-3, with D unclear. The CDR3 loop spans 17 amino acids. V was shortened by 8 bases and J by 0 bases, with 20 bases between the two germline ends. CDR1 and CDR2 from the germline V gene are MGHRA and YSYEKL. In DNA form, the CDR3 reads TGCGCCAGCTCCGACCGCCGGGGAACCCTCTCTGGAAACACCATATATTTT. Protein product: CASSDRRGTLSGNTIYF.

The chain joins TRBV2 to TRBJ2-3; TRBD2 agrees at 7 bases. The CDR3 is made up of 14 amino acids. V shed 2 bases and J 10 bases; nucleotides not matched to a gene: 9. Per the germline V gene, CDR1 is SNHLY and CDR2 is FYNNEI. Here the CDR3 DNA reads TGTGCCAGCAGTGAACTGAGTCTAGCGGCCTCGCAGTATTTT. Protein sequence: CASSELSLAASQYF. The entire variable domain, with the rest obtained from reference TRBV2 and TRBJ2-3, is as follows: EPEVTQTPSHQVTQMGQEVILRCVPISNHLYFYWYRQILGQKVEFLVSFYNNEISEKSEIFDDQFSVERPDGSNFTLKIRSTKLEDSAMYFCASSELSLAASQYFGPGTRLTVL.

The genes are TRBV4-2 and TRBJ2-7; perhaps TRBD2 as D (5 bases). V lost 3 bases to trimming and J lost 7 bases, with 22 bases between them. Per germline, CDR1 LGHNA and CDR2 YNFKEQ. The CDR3 totals 16 residues. This CDR3 reads CASSQSSSTLPREQYF. The CDR3 DNA reads TGTGCCAGCAGCCAGTCATCTAGCACCCTGCCGCGGGAGCAGTACTTC.

V and J are TRBV2 and TRBJ2-5; TRBD1 matches 12 bases. Germline V gene data show CDR1 as SNHLY and CDR2 as FYNNEI. Unmatched junction bases numbered 3, after V lost 8 bases and J lost 5 bases. This CDR3 spans 13 amino acids. The DNA for the CDR3 is TGTGCCAGCCGGGACAGGGGGCGGGAGACCCAGTACTTC. This sequence encodes CASRDRGRETQYF.

This chain joins TRBV13 and TRBJ1-1, with TRBD1 identical over 9 bases. CDR1 is PRHDT, CDR2 FYEKMQ, per germline (reference sequence). The CDR3 loop spans 14 amino acids. With V trimmed by 5 bases and J by 3 bases, 4 bases remained unmatched. In nucleotides, the CDR3 is TGTGCCAGCAGCACAGGACAGGGGTACACTGAAGCTTTCTTT. As protein: CASSTGQGYTEAFF.

The chain uses TRBV19 and TRBJ1-1, with D perhaps TRBD1 (6 bases). From germline, CDR1 is LNHDA and CDR2 SQIVND (reference sequence). Deletions cut 5 bases from V and 3 bases from J, with 16 bases between. The CDR3 loop spans 15 amino acids. CDR3 protein: CASSPGAGAHTEAFF. In nucleotides, the CDR3 is TGTGCCAGTAGTCCAGGGGCGGGGGCGCACACTGAAGCTTTCTTT.

The chain uses TRBV9 and TRBJ2-7; 7 positions match TRBD1. The CDR3 length is 15 residues. V gave up 3 bases and J gave up 4 bases; unmatched junction bases: 10. The germline gives CDR1 SGDLS, CDR2 YYNGEE. The CDR3 is CASSGSGTASYEQYF. DNA for the CDR3: TGTGCCAGCAGCGGGTCCGGGACAGCCTCATACGAGCAGTACTTC. Based on the CDR3 plus reference TRBV9 and TRBJ2-7, the full variable domain is DSGVTQTPKHLITATGQRVTLRCSPRSGDLSVYWYQQSLDQGLQFLIQYYNGEERAKGNILERFSAQQFPDLHSELNLSSLELGDSALYFCASSGSGTASYEQYFGPGTRLTVT.

The chain is built from TRBV19 and TRBJ2-7; TRBD2 might be the D (5 bases). The V gene's germline CDR1 is LNHDA and CDR2 SQIVND (reference sequence). V was pared by 5 bases and J by 0 bases, with 11 bases between. This CDR3 has 14 residues. The CDR3 sequence is CASSLGTSSYEQYF. The DNA of the CDR3 is TGTGCCAGTAGTCTAGGCACTAGCTCCTACGAGCAGTACTTC. The entire variable domain, with the rest obtained from reference TRBV19 and TRBJ2-7, is as follows: DGGITQSPKYLFRKEGQNVTLSCEQNLNHDAMYWYRQDPGQGLRLIYYSQIVNDFQKGDIAEGYSVSREKKESFPLTVTSAQKNPTAFYLCASSLGTSSYEQYFGPGTRLTVT.

The chain employs TRBV7-6 and TRBJ1-3; D is ambiguous. With 1 base removed from V and 3 bases from J, the gap between germline ends came to 16 bases. From germline, CDR1 is SGHVS and CDR2 FNYEAQ. The CDR3 runs 17 residues. The CDR3 loop is CASSLVPAGESGNTIYF. CDR3 nucleotides: TGTGCCAGCAGCTTAGTTCCGGCGGGCGAAAGTGGAAACACCATATATTTT.

The rearrangement joins TRBV27 to TRBJ2-7, with 12 bases fitting TRBD2. Trimming took 9 bases from V and 7 from J; bases not matched to a gene: 31. CDR3 length: 21 residues. Germline V gene sequence: CDR1 MNHEY, CDR2 SMNVEV (reference sequence). This chain's CDR3 is CASYELLAGGRRGSGALEQYF. CDR3 nucleotide sequence: TGTGCCAGTTACGAGCTACTAGCGGGGGGCCGTCGTGGCTCCGGGGCTTTGGAGCAGTACTTC.

The chain couples TRBV7-6 to TRBJ2-2; no clear D gene. This CDR3 contains 18 residues. V was pared by 1 base and J by 6 bases, with 21 bases between. Germline values: CDR1 SGHVS, CDR2 FNYEAQ. The CDR3 here is CASSLGGTFAQISGELFF. For the CDR3, the DNA is TGTGCCAGCAGCTTAGGAGGTACCTTCGCCCAGATCTCCGGGGAGCTGTTTTTT.

The chain couples TRBV6-4 to TRBJ2-3; 8 bases fit TRBD2. Per the germline V gene, CDR1 is MRHNA and CDR2 is SNTAGT. This CDR3 is 14 amino acids long. The V gene end was trimmed by 4 bases and the J gene end by 0 bases; junction bases not matched to a gene: 0. CDR3 protein: CASSGGRSTDTQYF. CDR3 bases: TGTGCCAGCAGTGGCGGGAGGAGCACAGATACGCAGTATTTT.